This T cell receptor (beta chain) was observed in a study of control samples from healthy donors and cancer patients. The CDR3 length is 16 residues. Germline V gene data show CDR1 as ENHRY and CDR2 as SYGVKD. The V gene lost 5 bases and the J gene lost 10 bases, with 24 bases spanning the gap. Sequencing was performed with immunoSEQ multiplex PCR; in TCRdb, only in-frame clones are kept and a portion is missing. Of about 120,000 clones listed, almost 95% are singletons. This clonotype originated in an older man with head and neck cancer. The J gene is TRBJ2-1, the V gene TRBV10-3; weak D call: TRBD2 (6 bases). Input material: PBMCs. Written as DNA, the CDR3 is TGTGCCATCAGTTCCGGGGGACTTGATCGGGGTTGGGAGCAGTTCTTC. This gives the protein CAISSGGLDRGWEQFF.